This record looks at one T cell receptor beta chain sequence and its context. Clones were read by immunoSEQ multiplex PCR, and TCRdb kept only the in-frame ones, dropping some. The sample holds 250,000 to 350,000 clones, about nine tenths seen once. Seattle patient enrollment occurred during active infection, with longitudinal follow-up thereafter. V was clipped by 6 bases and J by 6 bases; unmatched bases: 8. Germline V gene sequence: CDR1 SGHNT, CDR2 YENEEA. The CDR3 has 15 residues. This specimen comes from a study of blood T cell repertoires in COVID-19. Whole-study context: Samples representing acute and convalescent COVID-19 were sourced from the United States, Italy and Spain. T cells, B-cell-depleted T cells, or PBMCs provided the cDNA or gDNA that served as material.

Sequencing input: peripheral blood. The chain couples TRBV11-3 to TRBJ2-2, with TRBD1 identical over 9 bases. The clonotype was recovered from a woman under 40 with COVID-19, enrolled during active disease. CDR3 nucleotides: TGTGCCAGCAGTCCCCGACAGGGGGATGCCGGGGAGCTGTTTTTT. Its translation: CASSPRQGDAGELFF.